This T cell receptor beta chain emerged from a study of cytomegalovirus exposure and HLA in healthy donors. 13 Jbeta primers and 60 Vbeta primers were used for the PCR. Sequenced by immunoSEQ multiplex PCR; TCRdb stores in-frame clones only, minus some. Among 110,000 to 150,000 clones, roughly 74% were seen once, and the ten largest hold about 2.2%. This clonotype was obtained from a woman younger than 30 in good health and CMV-seropositive. Source material: PBMCs.

CDR3 in DNA: TGTGCCAGCAGCTCTCAGGGGCAAGAGACCCAGTACTTC. As protein: CASSSQGQETQYF. The chain links TRBV9 to TRBJ2-5, with D possibly TRBD1 on 6 matching bases. V lost 4 bases to trimming and J lost 2 bases, with 9 bases between them. Germline loops: CDR1 SGDLS, CDR2 YYNGEE. The CDR3 sequence is 13 residues long.